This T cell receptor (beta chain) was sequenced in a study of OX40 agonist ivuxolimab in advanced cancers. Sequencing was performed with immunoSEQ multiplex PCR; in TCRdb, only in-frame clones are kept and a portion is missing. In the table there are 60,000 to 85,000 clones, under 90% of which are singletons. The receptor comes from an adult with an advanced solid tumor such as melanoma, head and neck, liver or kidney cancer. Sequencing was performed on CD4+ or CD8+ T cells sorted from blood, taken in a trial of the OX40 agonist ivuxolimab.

CDR3 in DNA: TGTGCCAGCAGCTTTGGGACTAGCGGGAGGGCTCTTGGTGAGCAGTTCTTC. This codes for CASSFGTSGRALGEQFF. The chain couples TRBV7-3 to TRBJ2-1, with TRBD2 matching over 16 bases. The CDR3 has 17 residues. V shed 3 bases and J 9 bases; nucleotides not matched to a gene: 8. CDR1 and CDR2 from the germline V gene are SGHTA and FQGTGA. Full variable domain (outside the CDR3, taken from reference TRBV7-3 and TRBJ2-1): GAGVSQTPSNKVTEKGKYVELRCDPISGHTALYWYRQSLGQGPEFLIYFQGTGAADDSGLPNDRFFAVRPEGSVSTLKIQRTERGDSAVYLCASSFGTSGRALGEQFFGPGTRLTVL.